This TCR beta chain was sequenced for a study of CD8 T cells in Susac syndrome. Study findings and constraints: The study recognized that its TCR sequencing and HLA analysis covered a relatively small number of individuals.

A remark on this clonotype: The antigen is unknown.

There are 12 residues in the CDR3. The V gene end was trimmed by 6 bases and the J gene end by 10 bases; junction bases not matched to a gene: 8. Sequencing of TCR beta was performed on blood CD8+ and CD4+ T cells. FACS enriched CD8+ TEMRA cells, while bulk CD8+ and CD4+ were negatively isolated. Random hexamers were used to reverse transcribe an amount of roughly 0.5 to 1 ug RNA. Amplification of TCR beta CDR3 spanned 54 Vbeta and 13 Jbeta via immunoSEQ multiplex PCR. TCRdb independently ran MiXCR on the immunoSEQ multiplex PCR reads; one entry per CDR3 protein. The repertoire includes under 250,000 distinct CDR3 sequences, 85% to 95% of them detected once, and 0.07% to 0.09% sits in the top ten.

The clonotype comes from a human donor with multiple sclerosis. The chain recombines TRBV12-3 or TRBV12-4 with TRBJ1-1; 7 nucleotides align to TRBD1. Sequenced sample: CD4+ T cells from PBMCs. CDR3 in amino acids: CASSLPTGRAFF. In DNA, the CDR3 is TGTGCCAGCAGCCTTCCGACAGGGAGAGCTTTCTTT.